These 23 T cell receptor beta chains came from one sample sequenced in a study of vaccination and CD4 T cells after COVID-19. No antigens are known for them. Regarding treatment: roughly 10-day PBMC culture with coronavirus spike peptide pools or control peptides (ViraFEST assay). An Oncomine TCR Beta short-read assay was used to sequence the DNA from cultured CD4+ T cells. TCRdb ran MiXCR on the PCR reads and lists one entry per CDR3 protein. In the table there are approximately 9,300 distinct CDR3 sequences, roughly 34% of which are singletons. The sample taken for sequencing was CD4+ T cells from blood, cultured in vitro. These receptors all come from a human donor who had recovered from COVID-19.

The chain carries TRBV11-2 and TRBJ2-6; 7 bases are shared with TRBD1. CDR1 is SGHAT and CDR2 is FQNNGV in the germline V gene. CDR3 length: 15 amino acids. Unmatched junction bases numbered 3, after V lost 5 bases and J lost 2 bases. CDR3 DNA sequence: TGTGCCAGCAGCACTCAGGGGGCTGGGGCCAACGTCCTGACTTTC. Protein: CASSTQGAGANVLTF.

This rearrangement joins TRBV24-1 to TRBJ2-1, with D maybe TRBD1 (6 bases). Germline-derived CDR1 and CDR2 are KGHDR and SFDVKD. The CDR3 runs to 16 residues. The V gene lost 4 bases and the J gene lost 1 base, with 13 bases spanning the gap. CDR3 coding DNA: TGTGCCACCAGTGACGCACAGGGTCGGTCCTACAATGAGCAGTTCTTC. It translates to CATSDAQGRSYNEQFF.

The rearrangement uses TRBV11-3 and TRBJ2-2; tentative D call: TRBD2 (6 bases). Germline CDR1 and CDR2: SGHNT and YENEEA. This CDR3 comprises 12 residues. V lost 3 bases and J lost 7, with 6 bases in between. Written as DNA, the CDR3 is TGTGCCAGCAGCTTCGGGGGCGGGGAGCTGTTTTTT. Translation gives CASSFGGGELFF. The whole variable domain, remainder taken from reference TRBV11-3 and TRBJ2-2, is EAGVVQSPRYKIIEKKQPVAFWCNPISGHNTLYWYLQNLGQGPELLIRYENEEAVDDSQLPKDRFSAERLKGVDSTLKIQPAELGDSAVYLCASSFGGGELFFGEGSRLTVL.

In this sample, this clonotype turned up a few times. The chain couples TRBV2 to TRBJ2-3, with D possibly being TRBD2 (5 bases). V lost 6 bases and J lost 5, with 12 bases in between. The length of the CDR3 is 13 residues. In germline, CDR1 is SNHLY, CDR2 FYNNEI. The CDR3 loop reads CASRERWGDTQYF. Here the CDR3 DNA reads TGTGCCAGCAGGGAGCGGTGGGGAGATACGCAGTATTTT.

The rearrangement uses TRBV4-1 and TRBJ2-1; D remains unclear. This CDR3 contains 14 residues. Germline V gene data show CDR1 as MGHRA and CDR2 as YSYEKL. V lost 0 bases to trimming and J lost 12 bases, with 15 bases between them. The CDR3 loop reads CASSQDRARIWQFF. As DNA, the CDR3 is TGCGCCAGCAGCCAAGATCGCGCACGAATATGGCAGTTCTTC.

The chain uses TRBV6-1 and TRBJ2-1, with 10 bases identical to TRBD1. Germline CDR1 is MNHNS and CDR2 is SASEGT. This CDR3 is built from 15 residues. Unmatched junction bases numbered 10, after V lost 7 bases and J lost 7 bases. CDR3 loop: CASTLQDRGLNEQFF. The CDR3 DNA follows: TGTGCCAGCACGTTGCAAGACAGGGGGCTAAATGAGCAGTTCTTC.

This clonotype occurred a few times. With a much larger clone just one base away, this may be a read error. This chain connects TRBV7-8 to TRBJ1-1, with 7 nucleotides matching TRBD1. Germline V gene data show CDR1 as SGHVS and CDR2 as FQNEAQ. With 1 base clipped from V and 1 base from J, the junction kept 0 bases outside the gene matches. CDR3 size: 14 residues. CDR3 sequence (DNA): TGTGCCAGCAGCTTAGGGACAGGGAACACTGAAGCTTTCTTT. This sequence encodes CASSLGTGNTEAFF.

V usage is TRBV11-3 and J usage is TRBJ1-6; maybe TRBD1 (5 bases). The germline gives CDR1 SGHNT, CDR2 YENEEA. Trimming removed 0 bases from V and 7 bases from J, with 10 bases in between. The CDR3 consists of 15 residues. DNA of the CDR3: TGTGCCAGCAGCTTAGAGGGCAGGGTCAATTCACCCCTCCACTTT. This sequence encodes CASSLEGRVNSPLHF.

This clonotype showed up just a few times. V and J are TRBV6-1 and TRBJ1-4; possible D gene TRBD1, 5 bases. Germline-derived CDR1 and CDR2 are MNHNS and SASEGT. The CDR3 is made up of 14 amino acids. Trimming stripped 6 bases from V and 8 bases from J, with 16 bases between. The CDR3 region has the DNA TGTGCCAGCAGATCCGGGACCCCAGACGAAAAACTGTTTTTT. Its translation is CASRSGTPDEKLFF.

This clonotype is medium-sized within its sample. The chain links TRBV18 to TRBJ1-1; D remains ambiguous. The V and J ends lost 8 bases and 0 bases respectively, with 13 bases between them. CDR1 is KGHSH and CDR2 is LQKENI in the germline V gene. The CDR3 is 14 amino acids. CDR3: CASRRSSMNTEAFF. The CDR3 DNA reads TGTGCCAGCCGCCGTAGCTCCATGAACACTGAAGCTTTCTTT.

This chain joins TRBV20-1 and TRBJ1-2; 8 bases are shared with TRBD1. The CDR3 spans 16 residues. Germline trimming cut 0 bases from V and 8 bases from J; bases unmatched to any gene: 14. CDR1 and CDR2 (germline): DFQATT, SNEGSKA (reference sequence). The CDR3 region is CSARDARTGSLYGYTF. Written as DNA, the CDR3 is TGCAGTGCTAGAGATGCCCGGACAGGGTCTCTCTACGGCTACACCTTC.

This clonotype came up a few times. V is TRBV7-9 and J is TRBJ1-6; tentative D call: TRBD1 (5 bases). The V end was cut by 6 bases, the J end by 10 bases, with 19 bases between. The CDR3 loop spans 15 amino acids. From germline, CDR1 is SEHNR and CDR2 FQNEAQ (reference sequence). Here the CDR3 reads CASSLRGVEGSPLHF. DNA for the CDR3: TGTGCCAGCAGTCTACGGGGGGTAGAGGGATCACCCCTCCACTTT.

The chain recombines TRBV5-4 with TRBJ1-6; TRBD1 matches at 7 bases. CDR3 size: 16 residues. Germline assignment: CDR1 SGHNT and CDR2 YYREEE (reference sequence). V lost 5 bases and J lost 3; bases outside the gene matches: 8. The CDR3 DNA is TGTGCCAGCAGTCTACTCCAGGGGGGCTATAATTCACCCCTCCACTTT. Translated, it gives CASSLLQGGYNSPLHF.

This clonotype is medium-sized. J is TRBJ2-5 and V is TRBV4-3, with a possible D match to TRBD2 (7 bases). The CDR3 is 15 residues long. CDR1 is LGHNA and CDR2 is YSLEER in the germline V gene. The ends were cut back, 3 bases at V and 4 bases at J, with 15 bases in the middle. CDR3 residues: CASSQSWGGRETQYF. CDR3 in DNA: TGCGCCAGCAGCCAGTCCTGGGGGGGGCGAGAGACCCAGTACTTC.

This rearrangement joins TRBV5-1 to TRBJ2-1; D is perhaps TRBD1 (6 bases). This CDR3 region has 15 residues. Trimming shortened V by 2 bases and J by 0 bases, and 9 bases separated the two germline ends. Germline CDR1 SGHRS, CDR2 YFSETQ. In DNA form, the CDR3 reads TGCGCCAGCAGCTTACAGGGTAGCTCCTACAATGAGCAGTTCTTC. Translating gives CASSLQGSSYNEQFF.

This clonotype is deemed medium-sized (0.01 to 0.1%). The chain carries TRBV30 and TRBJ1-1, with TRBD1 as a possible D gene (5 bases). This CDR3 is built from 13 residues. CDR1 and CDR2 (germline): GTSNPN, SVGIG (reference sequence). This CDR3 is CSNRGLRNTEAFF. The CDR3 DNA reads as TGTTCAAATAGGGGACTAAGGAACACTGAAGCTTTCTTT.

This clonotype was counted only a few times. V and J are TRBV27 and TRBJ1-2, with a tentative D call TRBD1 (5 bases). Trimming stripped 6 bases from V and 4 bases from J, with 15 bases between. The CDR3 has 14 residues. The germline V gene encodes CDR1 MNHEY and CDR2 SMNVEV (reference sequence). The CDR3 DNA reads TGTGCCAGCAGAACCGGGACGGACCCCTATGGCTACACCTTC. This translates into CASRTGTDPYGYTF.

The CDR3 DNA sequence: TGTGCCAGCACCTGGGAGGCCTACAATGAGCAGTTCTTC. Its translation: CASTWEAYNEQFF. V usage is TRBV6-1 and J usage is TRBJ2-1; maybe TRBD2 (6 bases). The germline V gene encodes CDR1 MNHNS and CDR2 SASEGT. This CDR3 comprises 13 residues. V was cut by 7 bases and J by 2 bases, with 9 bases left in between.

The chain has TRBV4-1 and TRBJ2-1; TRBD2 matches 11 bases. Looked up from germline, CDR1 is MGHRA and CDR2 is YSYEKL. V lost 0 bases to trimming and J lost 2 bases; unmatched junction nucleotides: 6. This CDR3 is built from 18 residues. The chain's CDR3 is CASSQEGNSGGAYNEQFF. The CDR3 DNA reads TGCGCCAGCAGCCAAGAGGGGAATAGCGGGGGGGCCTACAATGAGCAGTTCTTC.

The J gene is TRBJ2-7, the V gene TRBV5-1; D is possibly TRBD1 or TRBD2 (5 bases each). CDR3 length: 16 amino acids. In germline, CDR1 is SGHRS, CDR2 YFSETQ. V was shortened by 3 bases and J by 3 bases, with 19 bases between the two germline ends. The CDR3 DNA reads TGCGCCAGCAGCTCACCGCTCGGGACGGATATCTACGAGCAGTACTTC. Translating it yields CASSSPLGTDIYEQYF.

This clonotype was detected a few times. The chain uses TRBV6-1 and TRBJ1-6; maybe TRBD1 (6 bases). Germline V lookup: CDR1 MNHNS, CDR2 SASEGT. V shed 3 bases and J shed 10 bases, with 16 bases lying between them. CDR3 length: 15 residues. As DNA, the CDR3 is TGTGCCAGCAGTGAGGGGGATGAGGGGGTGTCACCCCTCCACTTT. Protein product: CASSEGDEGVSPLHF.

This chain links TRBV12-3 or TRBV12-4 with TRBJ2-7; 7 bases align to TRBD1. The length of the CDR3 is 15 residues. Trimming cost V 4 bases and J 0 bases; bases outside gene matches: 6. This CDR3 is CASSSPGQSSYEQYF. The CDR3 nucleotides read TGTGCCAGCAGTTCTCCGGGACAGAGCTCCTACGAGCAGTACTTC.

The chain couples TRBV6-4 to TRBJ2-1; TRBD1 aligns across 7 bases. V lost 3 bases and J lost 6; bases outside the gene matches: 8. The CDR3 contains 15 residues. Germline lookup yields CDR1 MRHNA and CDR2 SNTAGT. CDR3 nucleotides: TGTGCCAGCAGTGAAGGCTGGGACAGTTTCAATGAGCAGTTCTTC. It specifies CASSEGWDSFNEQFF.